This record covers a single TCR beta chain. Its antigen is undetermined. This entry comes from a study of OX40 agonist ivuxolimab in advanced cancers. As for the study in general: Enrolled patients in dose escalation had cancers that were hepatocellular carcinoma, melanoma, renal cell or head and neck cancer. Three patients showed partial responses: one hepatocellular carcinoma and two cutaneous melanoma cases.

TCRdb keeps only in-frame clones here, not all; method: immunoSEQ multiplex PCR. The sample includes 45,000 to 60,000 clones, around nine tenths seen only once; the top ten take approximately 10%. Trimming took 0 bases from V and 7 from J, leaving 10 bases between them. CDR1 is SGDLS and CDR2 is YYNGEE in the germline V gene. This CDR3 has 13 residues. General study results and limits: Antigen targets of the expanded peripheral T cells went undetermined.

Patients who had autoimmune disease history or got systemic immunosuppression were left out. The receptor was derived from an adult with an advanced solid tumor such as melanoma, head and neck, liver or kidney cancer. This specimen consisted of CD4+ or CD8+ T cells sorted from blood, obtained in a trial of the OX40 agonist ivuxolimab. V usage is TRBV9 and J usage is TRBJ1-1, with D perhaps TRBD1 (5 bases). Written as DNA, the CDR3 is TGTGCCAGCAGCGTAGTTGGGGGGAATGAAGCTTTCTTT. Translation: CASSVVGGNEAFF. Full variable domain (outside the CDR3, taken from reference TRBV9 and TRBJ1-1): DSGVTQTPKHLITATGQRVTLRCSPRSGDLSVYWYQQSLDQGLQFLIQYYNGEERAKGNILERFSAQQFPDLHSELNLSSLELGDSALYFCASSVVGGNEAFFGQGTRLTVV.